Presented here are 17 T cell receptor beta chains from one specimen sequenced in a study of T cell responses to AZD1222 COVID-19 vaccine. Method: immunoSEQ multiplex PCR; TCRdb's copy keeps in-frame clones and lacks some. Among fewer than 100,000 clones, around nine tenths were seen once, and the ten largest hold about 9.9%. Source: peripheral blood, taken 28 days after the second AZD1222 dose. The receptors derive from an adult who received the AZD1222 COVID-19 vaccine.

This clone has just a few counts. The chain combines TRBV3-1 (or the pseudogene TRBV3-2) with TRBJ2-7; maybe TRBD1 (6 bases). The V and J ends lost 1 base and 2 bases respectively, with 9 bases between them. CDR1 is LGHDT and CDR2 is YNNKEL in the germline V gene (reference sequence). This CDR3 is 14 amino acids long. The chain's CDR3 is CASSQGTATYEQYF. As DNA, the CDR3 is TGTGCCAGCAGCCAAGGGACAGCTACCTACGAGCAGTACTTC.

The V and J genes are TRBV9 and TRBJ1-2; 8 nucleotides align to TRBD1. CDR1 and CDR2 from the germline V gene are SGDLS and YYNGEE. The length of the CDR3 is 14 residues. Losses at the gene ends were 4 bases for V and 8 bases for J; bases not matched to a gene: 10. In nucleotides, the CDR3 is TGTGCCAGCAGCCCTTCGACAGGGGAGTTAGGCTACACCTTC. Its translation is CASSPSTGELGYTF.

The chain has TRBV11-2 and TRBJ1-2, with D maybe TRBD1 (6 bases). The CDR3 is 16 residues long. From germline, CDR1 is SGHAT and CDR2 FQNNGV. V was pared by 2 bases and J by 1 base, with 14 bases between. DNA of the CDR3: TGTGCCAGCAGCTTAATAGGGGGACGGCATAACTATGGCTACACCTTC. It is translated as CASSLIGGRHNYGYTF.

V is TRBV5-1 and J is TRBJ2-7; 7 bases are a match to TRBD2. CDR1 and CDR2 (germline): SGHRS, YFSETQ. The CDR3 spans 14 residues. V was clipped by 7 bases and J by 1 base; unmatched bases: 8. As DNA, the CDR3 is TGCGCCAGCGCACCAGGGACTACATCCTACGAGCAGTACTTC. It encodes CASAPGTTSYEQYF. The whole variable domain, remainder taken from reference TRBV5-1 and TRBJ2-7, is KAGVTQTPRYLIKTRGQQVTLSCSPISGHRSVSWYQQTPGQGLQFLFEYFSETQRNKGNFPGRFSGRQFSNSRSEMNVSTLELGDSALYLCASAPGTTSYEQYFGPGTRLTVT.

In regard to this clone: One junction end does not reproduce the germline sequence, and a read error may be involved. The CDR3 region is CASTPQAVSNTEAFF. As DNA, the CDR3 is TGTGCTAGCACCCCCCAGGCCGTCTCGAACACTGAAGCTTTCTTT. The chain combines TRBV7-7 with TRBJ1-1; D remains unclear. The CDR3 has 15 residues. Germline lookup yields CDR1 SSHAT and CDR2 FNYEAQ (reference sequence).

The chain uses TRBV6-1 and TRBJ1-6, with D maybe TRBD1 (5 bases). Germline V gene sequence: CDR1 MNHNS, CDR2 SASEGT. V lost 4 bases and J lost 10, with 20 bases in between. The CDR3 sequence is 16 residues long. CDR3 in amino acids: CASSGGTATSNSPLHF. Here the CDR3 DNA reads TGTGCCAGCAGTGGAGGGACCGCTACGTCAAACTCACCCCTCCACTTT.

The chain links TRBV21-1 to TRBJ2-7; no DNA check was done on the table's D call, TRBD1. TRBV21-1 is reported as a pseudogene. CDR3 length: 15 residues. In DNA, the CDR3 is TGTGCCAGCAGCAAACCGACAGGTCCTCACTACGAGCAGTACTTC. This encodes CASSKPTGPHYEQYF.

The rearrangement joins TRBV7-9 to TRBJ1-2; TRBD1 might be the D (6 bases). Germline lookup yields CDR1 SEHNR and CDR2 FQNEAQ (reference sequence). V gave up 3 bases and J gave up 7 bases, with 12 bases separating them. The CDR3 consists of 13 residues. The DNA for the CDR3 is TGTGCCAGCAGCTTTCCAGGGGCTGGTGGCTACACCTTC. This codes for CASSFPGAGGYTF.

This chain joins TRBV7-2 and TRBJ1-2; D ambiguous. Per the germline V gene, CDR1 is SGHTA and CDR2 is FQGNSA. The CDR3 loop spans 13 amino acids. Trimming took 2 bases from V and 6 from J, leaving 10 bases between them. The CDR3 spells CASSLQYSDGYTF. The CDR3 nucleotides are TGTGCCAGCAGCTTACAATATTCGGATGGCTACACCTTC.

The CDR3 nucleotides are TGTGCCAGTAGTATGTGGGGCGGAGGAAACACCATATATTTT. This codes for CASSMWGGGNTIYF. The V gene is TRBV19, the J gene TRBJ1-3, with D maybe TRBD1 (5 bases). The V and J ends lost 3 bases and 4 bases respectively, with 10 bases between them. The CDR3 has 14 residues. Germline CDR1 is LNHDA and CDR2 is SQIVND (reference sequence). Full variable domain (rest looked up from reference TRBV19 and TRBJ1-3): DGGITQSPKYLFRKEGQNVTLSCEQNLNHDAMYWYRQDPGQGLRLIYYSQIVNDFQKGDIAEGYSVSREKKESFPLTVTSAQKNPTAFYLCASSMWGGGNTIYFGEGSWLTVV.

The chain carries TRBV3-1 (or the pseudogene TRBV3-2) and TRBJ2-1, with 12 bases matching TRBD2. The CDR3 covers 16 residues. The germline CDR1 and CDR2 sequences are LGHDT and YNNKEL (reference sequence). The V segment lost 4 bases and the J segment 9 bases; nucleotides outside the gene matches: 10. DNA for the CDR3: TGTGCCAGCAGCCCGTCCCTAGCGGGGGGGCTACTTGAGCAGTTCTTC. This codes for CASSPSLAGGLLEQFF.

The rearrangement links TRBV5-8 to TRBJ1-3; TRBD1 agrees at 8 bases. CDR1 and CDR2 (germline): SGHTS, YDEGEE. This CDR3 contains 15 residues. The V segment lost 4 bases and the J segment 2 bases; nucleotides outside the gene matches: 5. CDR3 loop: CASSLRGHPGNTIYF. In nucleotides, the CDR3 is TGTGCCAGCAGCCTCAGGGGGCATCCTGGAAACACCATATATTTT. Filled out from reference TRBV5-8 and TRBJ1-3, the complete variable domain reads EAGVTQSPTHLIKTRGQQATLRCSPISGHTSVYWYQQALGLGLQFLLWYDEGEERNRGNFPPRFSGRQFPNYSSELNVNALELEDSALYLCASSLRGHPGNTIYFGEGSWLTVV.

The CDR3 coding sequence is TGTGCCAGCAGTGATGGGGCAGTTAATGAAAAACTGTTTTTT. Protein sequence: CASSDGAVNEKLFF. The chain joins TRBV2 to TRBJ1-4; perhaps TRBD1 as D (5 bases). CDR1 and CDR2 from the germline V gene are SNHLY and FYNNEI. The CDR3 loop spans 14 amino acids. Trimming shortened V by 3 bases and J by 4 bases, and 9 bases separated the two germline ends.

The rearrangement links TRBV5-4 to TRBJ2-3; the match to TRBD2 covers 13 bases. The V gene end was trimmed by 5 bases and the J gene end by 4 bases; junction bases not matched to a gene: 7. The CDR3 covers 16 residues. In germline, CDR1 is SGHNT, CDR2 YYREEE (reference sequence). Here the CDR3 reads CASSRRLAGGPDTQYF. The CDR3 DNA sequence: TGTGCCAGCAGTCGCCGACTAGCGGGGGGCCCAGATACGCAGTATTTT.

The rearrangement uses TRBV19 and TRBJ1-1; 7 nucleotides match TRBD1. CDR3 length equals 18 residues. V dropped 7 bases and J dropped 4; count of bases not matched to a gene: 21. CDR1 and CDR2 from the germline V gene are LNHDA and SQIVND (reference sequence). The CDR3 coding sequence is TGTGCCAGTACCCTACTCGGTTTCGGAGGGGGCGATACCACTGAAGCTTTCTTT. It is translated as CASTLLGFGGGDTTEAFF.

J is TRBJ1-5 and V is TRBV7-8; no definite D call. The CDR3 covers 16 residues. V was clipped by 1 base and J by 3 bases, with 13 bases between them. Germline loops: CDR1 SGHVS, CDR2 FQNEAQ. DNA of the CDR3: TGTGCCAGCAGCTTAGAGCACGGCCTATTCAATCAGCCCCAGCATTTT. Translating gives CASSLEHGLFNQPQHF.

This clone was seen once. CDR3 protein: CASSRRTGGWGTEAFF. The CDR3 DNA reads as TGTGCCAGCAGCCGACGGACAGGGGGCTGGGGCACTGAAGCTTTCTTT. The V and J genes are TRBV3-1 (or the pseudogene TRBV3-2) and TRBJ1-1; TRBD1 matches 11 bases. V trimming: 4 bases; J trimming: 4 bases; junction bases outside the gene matches: 8. Looked up from germline, CDR1 is LGHDT and CDR2 is YNNKEL (reference sequence). The CDR3 consists of 16 residues.